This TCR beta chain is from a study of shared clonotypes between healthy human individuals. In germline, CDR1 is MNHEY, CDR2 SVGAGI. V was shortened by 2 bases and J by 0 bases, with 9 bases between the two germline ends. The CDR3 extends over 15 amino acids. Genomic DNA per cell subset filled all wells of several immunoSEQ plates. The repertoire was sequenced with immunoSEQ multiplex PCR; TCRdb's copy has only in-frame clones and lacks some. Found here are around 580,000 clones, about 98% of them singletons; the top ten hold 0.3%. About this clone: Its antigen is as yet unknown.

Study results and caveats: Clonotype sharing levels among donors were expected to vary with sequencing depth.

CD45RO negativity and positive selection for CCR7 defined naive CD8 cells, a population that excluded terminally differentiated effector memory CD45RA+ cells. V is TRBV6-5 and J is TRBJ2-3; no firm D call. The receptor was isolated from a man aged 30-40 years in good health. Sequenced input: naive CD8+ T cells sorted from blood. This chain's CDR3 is CASSYEQQSTDTQYF. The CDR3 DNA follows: TGTGCCAGCAGTTACGAACAGCAAAGCACAGATACGCAGTATTTT.